Presented here are 22 T cell receptor beta chains from one specimen sequenced in a study of cytomegalovirus exposure and HLA in healthy donors. The PCR made use of 60 Vbeta and 13 Jbeta primers. TCRdb keeps only in-frame clones here, not all; method: immunoSEQ multiplex PCR. Here the sample spans around 140,000 clones, roughly 70% being singletons. Sequencing used PBMCs. These receptors came from a man aged 25 to 40 in good health and CMV-seronegative.

The chain combines TRBV28 with TRBJ1-2; TRBD1 matches at 7 bases. CDR1 is MDHEN, CDR2 SYDVKM, per germline. The ends lost 6 bases at V and 3 bases at J; junction bases unmatched: 4. This CDR3 spans 13 amino acids. The CDR3 loop is CASSSGQDYGYTF. CDR3 in DNA: TGTGCCAGCAGCTCAGGACAGGACTATGGCTACACCTTC.

The genes are TRBV2 and TRBJ1-1; D perhaps matches TRBD1 (6 bases). V dropped 6 bases and J dropped 1 base, with 12 bases sitting between them. The CDR3 runs to 14 residues. Germline V CDR1 and CDR2: SNHLY, FYNNEI. The CDR3 region has the DNA TGTGCCAGCAGGTCCCCGGACAGGAACACTGAAGCTTTCTTT. Its translation is CASRSPDRNTEAFF.

The genes are TRBV7-2 and TRBJ1-2, with D uncertain. Germline values: CDR1 SGHTA, CDR2 FQGNSA. CDR3 size: 13 residues. With 5 bases removed from V and 3 bases from J, the gap between germline ends came to 10 bases. CDR3 in amino acids: CASSGSSHYGYTF. DNA of the CDR3: TGTGCCAGCAGCGGGAGTTCCCACTATGGCTACACCTTC.

This chain uses TRBV30 with TRBJ2-7; 7 bases match TRBD1. Germline-derived CDR1 and CDR2 are GTSNPN and SVGIG (reference sequence). CDR3 size: 12 residues. The CDR3 DNA sequence: TGTGCTTTTACCCCAGGGGGTGGCGAGCAGTACTTC. Translating it yields CAFTPGGGEQYF.

Worth noting for this clone: In the same sample, other DNA sequences code for this CDR3. The rearrangement joins TRBV28 to TRBJ2-7; TRBD2 might be the D (6 bases). Germline V lookup: CDR1 MDHEN, CDR2 SYDVKM. V gave up 4 bases and J gave up 4 bases, with 17 bases separating them. The CDR3 runs to 15 residues. DNA of the CDR3: TGTGCCAGCAGTTCCCTCGGGGGAAGGGCATACGAGCAGTACTTC. Its protein product is CASSSLGGRAYEQYF.

The chain carries TRBV7-2 and TRBJ2-3; D is possibly TRBD2 (6 bases). V was cut by 3 bases and J by 1 base, with 11 bases left in between. The germline V gene has CDR1 SGHTA and CDR2 FQGNSA. CDR3 size: 15 residues. DNA for the CDR3: TGTGCCAGCAGCTTGGGAGGAGCGGGCACAGATACGCAGTATTTT. This sequence encodes CASSLGGAGTDTQYF. Full variable domain (outside the CDR3, taken from reference TRBV7-2 and TRBJ2-3): GAGVSQSPSNKVTEKGKDVELRCDPISGHTALYWYRQSLGQGLEFLIYFQGNSAPDKSGLPSDRFSAERTGGSVSTLTIQRTQQEDSAVYLCASSLGGAGTDTQYFGPGTRLTVL.

This CDR3 is CASTPRTKPQHF. In DNA, the CDR3 is TGTGCCAGCACCCCCCGGACAAAGCCCCAGCATTTT. The chain carries TRBV21-1 and TRBJ1-5; the table gives TRBD1 as D, unverified against the DNA. TRBV21-1 is marked as a pseudogene. The CDR3 sequence is 12 residues long.

V is TRBV28 and J is TRBJ1-5; D ambiguous. V lost 7 bases and J lost 4, with 17 bases in between. The CDR3 consists of 15 residues. CDR1 is MDHEN, CDR2 SYDVKM, per germline. The CDR3 loop reads CASTSAEVGNQPQHF. In nucleotides, the CDR3 is TGTGCCAGCACTAGCGCGGAGGTAGGGAATCAGCCCCAGCATTTT. Drawing the rest from reference TRBV28 and TRBJ1-5, the complete variable domain is DVKVTQSSRYLVKRTGEKVFLECVQDMDHENMFWYRQDPGLGLRLIYFSYDVKMKEKGDIPEGYSVSREKKERFSLILESASTNQTSMYLCASTSAEVGNQPQHFGDGTRLSIL.

This CDR3 is CASSVGRARVGSGANVLTF. CDR3 in DNA: TGTGCCAGCAGCGTAGGCCGCGCCAGGGTGGGGTCTGGGGCCAACGTCCTGACTTTC. This sequence joins TRBV9 and TRBJ2-6, with D tentatively TRBD1 (5 bases). CDR1 and CDR2 (germline): SGDLS, YYNGEE. The CDR3 sequence is 19 residues long. V was trimmed by 0 bases and J by 1 base, leaving 17 bases between them.

The rearrangement uses TRBV7-9 and TRBJ2-3; D possibly corresponds to TRBD2 (6 bases). Germline loops: CDR1 SEHNR, CDR2 FQNEAQ (reference sequence). This CDR3 is built from 12 residues. Between the trimmed V and J ends, which lost 0 bases and 8 bases, there was a span of 6 bases. The CDR3 sequence: CASSLAGSTQYF. The CDR3 bases are TGTGCCAGCAGCTTAGCCGGGAGTACGCAGTATTTT.

The V gene is TRBV30, the J gene TRBJ2-2; D gene unclear. The CDR3 has 13 amino acids. CDR1 is GTSNPN and CDR2 is SVGIG in the germline V gene (reference sequence). Between the trimmed V and J ends, which lost 0 bases and 4 bases, there was a span of 6 bases. Here the CDR3 reads CAWSVRGTGELFF. The CDR3 region has the DNA TGTGCCTGGAGTGTACGAGGCACCGGGGAGCTGTTTTTT.

This rearrangement joins TRBV7-9 to TRBJ2-1; possible D gene TRBD2, 5 bases. This CDR3 is 13 amino acids long. Trimming left V 2 bases short and J 5 bases short, with 7 bases between. Germline V CDR1 and CDR2: SEHNR, FQNEAQ (reference sequence). The CDR3 protein is CASSLWRDNEQFF. The CDR3, as DNA: TGTGCCAGCAGCTTATGGCGGGACAATGAGCAGTTCTTC. The whole variable domain, remainder taken from reference TRBV7-9 and TRBJ2-1, is DTGVSQNPRHKITKRGQNVTFRCDPISEHNRLYWYRQTLGQGPEFLTYFQNEAQLEKSRLLSDRFSAERPKGSFSTLEIQRTEQGDSAMYLCASSLWRDNEQFFGPGTRLTVL.

The chain joins TRBV28 to TRBJ1-4; D is unclear. Trimming shortened V by 5 bases and J by 10 bases, and 11 bases separated the two germline ends. Germline CDR1 is MDHEN and CDR2 is SYDVKM. This CDR3 comprises 12 residues. CDR3 protein: CASSPFSGKLFF. The CDR3 DNA follows: TGTGCCAGCAGTCCCTTCAGTGGAAAACTGTTTTTT.

The chain carries TRBV19 and TRBJ2-1; TRBD1 matches at 7 bases. Germline V CDR1 and CDR2: LNHDA, SQIVND (reference sequence). V dropped 3 bases and J dropped 2; count of bases not matched to a gene: 4. The CDR3 is made up of 15 amino acids. The CDR3 DNA is TGTGCCAGTAGTATGGTAGGGACAGCCTACAATGAGCAGTTCTTC. Its translation: CASSMVGTAYNEQFF.

This chain links TRBV28 with TRBJ2-2; weak D call: TRBD2 (7 bases). There are 16 residues in the CDR3. V was shortened by 3 bases and J by 7 bases, with 18 bases between the two germline ends. Per germline, CDR1 MDHEN and CDR2 SYDVKM. CDR3 DNA sequence: TGTGCCAGCAGTTTGTATGCCGGGGGGCAAGTCGGGGAGCTGTTTTTT. Protein: CASSLYAGGQVGELFF.

This chain joins TRBV6-1 and TRBJ2-3; maybe TRBD2 (6 bases). Per the germline V gene, CDR1 is MNHNS and CDR2 is SASEGT. The V end lost 2 bases, the J end lost 3 bases, and 12 bases lay between the germline ends. This CDR3 has 15 amino acids. CDR3 residues: CASSEPTSPTDTQYF. CDR3 in DNA: TGTGCCAGCAGTGAACCGACTAGTCCGACAGATACGCAGTATTTT.

This clone was detected only once. The chain joins TRBV4-2 to TRBJ2-5; 16 positions match TRBD2. This CDR3 has 17 amino acids. CDR1 is LGHNA, CDR2 YNFKEQ, per germline. The V and J ends lost 3 bases and 5 bases, in that order; junction bases with no gene match: 6. The CDR3 nucleotides read TGTGCCAGCAGCCAGGGGACTAGCGGGGGGGCCGCCGAGACCCAGTACTTC. It encodes CASSQGTSGGAAETQYF.

This chain uses TRBV5-6 with TRBJ2-7; possible D gene TRBD1, 6 bases. V dropped 4 bases and J dropped 7 bases, with 18 bases sitting between them. Germline-derived CDR1 and CDR2 are SGHDT and YYEEEE. The CDR3 has 14 residues. CDR3 in amino acids: CASSHSGAPWEQYF. For the CDR3, the DNA is TGTGCCAGCAGCCACTCAGGGGCCCCCTGGGAGCAGTACTTC. The whole variable domain, remainder taken from reference TRBV5-6 and TRBJ2-7, is DAGVTQSPTHLIKTRGQQVTLRCSPKSGHDTVSWYQQALGQGPQFIFQYYEEEERQRGNFPDRFSGHQFPNYSSELNVNALLLGDSALYLCASSHSGAPWEQYFGPGTRLTVT.

With respect to this clone: The sample contains more than one DNA sequence encoding this CDR3. V and J are TRBV29-1 and TRBJ2-7; D gene ambiguous. Trimming shortened V by 7 bases and J by 5 bases, and 12 bases separated the two germline ends. The CDR3 length is 11 residues. Germline V gene data show CDR1 as SQVTM and CDR2 as ANQGSEA. The CDR3 DNA reads TGCAGCGCTAGTAGAGGCCACGAGCAGTACTTC. Its protein is CSASRGHEQYF.

This sequence joins TRBV30 and TRBJ2-7; TRBD2 matches 7 bases. With V trimmed by 1 base and J by 6 bases, 6 bases remained unmatched. Germline V CDR1 and CDR2: GTSNPN, SVGIG (reference sequence). The CDR3 runs 13 residues. CDR3 protein: CAWSGPSGLEQYF. DNA for the CDR3: TGTGCCTGGAGTGGCCCTAGCGGCCTCGAGCAGTACTTC.

In this sample, this clone turned up once. The chain couples TRBV11-3 to TRBJ2-1; TRBD2 matches at 11 bases. Trimming took 0 bases from V and 3 from J; bases not matched to a gene: 1. Germline lookup yields CDR1 SGHNT and CDR2 YENEEA. The CDR3 spans 16 residues. The CDR3 bases are TGTGCCAGCAGCTTAGACGGGACTAGCGGCTACAATGAGCAGTTCTTC. This translates into CASSLDGTSGYNEQFF.

This chain uses TRBV21-1 with TRBJ2-1; no DNA check was done on the table's D call, TRBD2. TRBV21-1 is given as a pseudogene. The CDR3 totals 21 residues. Here the CDR3 reads CASSKEVPLGGDKSSYNEQFF. CDR3 nucleotides: TGTGCCAGCAGCAAAGAGGTACCGCTGGGGGGGGACAAGAGCTCCTACAATGAGCAGTTCTTC.